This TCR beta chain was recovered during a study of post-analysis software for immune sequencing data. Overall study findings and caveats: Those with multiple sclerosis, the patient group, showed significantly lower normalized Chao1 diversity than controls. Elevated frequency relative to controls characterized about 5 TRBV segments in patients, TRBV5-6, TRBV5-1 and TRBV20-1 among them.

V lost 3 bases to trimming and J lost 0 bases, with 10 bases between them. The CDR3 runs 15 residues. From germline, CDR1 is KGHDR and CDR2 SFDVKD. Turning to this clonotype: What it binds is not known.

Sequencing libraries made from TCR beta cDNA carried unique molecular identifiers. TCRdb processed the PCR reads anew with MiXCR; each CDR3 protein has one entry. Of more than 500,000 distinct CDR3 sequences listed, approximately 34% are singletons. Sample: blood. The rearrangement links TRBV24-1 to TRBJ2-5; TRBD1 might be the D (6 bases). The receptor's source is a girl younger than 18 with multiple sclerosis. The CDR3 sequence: CATSDPTGYQETQYF. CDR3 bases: TGTGCCACCAGTGATCCTACAGGGTACCAAGAGACCCAGTACTTC.